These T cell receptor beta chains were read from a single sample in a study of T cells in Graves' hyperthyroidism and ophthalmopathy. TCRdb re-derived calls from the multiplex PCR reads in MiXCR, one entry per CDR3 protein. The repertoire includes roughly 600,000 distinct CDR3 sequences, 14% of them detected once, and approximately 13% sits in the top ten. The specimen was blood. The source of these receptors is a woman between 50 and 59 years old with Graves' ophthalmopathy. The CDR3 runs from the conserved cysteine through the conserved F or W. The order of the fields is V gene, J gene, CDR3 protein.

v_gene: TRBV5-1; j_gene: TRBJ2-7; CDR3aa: CASSLPGQGHEQYF
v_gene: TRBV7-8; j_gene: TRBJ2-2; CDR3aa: CASSNYLSSNTGELFF
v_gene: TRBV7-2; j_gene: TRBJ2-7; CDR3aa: CASSSRTRGYEQYF
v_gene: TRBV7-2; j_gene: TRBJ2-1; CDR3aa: CASSFLAGDNEQFF
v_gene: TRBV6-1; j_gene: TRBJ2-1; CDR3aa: CASSAVIAGSSYNEQFF
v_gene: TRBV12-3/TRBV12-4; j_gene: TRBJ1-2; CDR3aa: CASSLGSGNYGYTF
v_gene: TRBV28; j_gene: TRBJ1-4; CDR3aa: CASSSTLYEKLFF
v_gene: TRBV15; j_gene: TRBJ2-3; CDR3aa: CATKSVQGNTQYF
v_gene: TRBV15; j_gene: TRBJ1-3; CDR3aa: CATSRTGQGAYTIYF
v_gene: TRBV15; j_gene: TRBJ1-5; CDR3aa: CATSREEQTNNQPQHF
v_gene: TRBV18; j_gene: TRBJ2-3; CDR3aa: CASSPKGQGARDTQYF
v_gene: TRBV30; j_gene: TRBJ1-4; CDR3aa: CAWADRGHINEKLFF
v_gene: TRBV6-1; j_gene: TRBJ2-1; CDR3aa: CASSEYSSNEQFF
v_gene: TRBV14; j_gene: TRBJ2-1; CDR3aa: CASSPQWNNEQFF
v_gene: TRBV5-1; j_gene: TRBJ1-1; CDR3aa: CASSLYYTPNTEAFF
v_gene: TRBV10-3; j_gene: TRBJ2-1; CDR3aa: CAISGLAGGYNEQFF
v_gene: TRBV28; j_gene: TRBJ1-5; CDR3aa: CASSLLSPDRENSNQPQHF
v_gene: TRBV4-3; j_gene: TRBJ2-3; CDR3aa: CASSLLAGGDLTDTQYF
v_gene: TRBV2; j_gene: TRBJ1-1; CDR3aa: CASSVRQLMNTEAFF
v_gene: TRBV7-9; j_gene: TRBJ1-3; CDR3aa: CASSLGSGTAGNTIYF
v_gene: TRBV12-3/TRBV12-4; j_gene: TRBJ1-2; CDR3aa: CASSLNGAKGYTF
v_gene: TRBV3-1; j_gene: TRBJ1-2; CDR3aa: CASSQGPVSDYTF
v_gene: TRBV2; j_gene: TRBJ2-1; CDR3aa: CASFGGTTYNEQFF
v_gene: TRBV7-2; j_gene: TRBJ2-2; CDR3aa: CASSSKTGNTGELFF
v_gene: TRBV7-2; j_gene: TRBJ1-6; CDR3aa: CASSRGPGNSPLHF
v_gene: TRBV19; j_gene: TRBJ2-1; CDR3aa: CASSIGGRPQNDNEQFF